Listed below are T cell receptor beta chains from one sample, sequenced in a study of Graves' ophthalmopathy and Graves' hyperthyroidism. TCRdb used MiXCR to reprocess the multiplex PCR reads, holding one entry per CDR3 protein. The table lists about 370,000 distinct CDR3 sequences, about a sixth of them singletons. The sequenced sample consisted of peripheral blood. The receptors stem from a woman younger than 35 with Graves' ophthalmopathy. The CDR3 runs from the conserved cysteine through the conserved F or W. A D gene is named only where the DNA matches it firmly. Size is omitted from some rows. Given values are once, few, many or a class for expanded clones.

size: many; D: -; J: TRBJ1-1; V: TRBV6-2/TRBV6-3; CDR3: CASRITLMNTEAFF; DNA: TGTGCCAGCAGGATAACTTTAATGAACACTGAAGCTTTCTTT
size: many; D: TRBD1; J: TRBJ2-7; V: TRBV6-2/TRBV6-3; CDR3: CASSQGLGTGATDEQYF; DNA: TGTGCCAGCAGTCAAGGGCTCGGGACAGGGGCAACCGACGAGCAGTACTTC
size: many; D: -; J: TRBJ2-7; V: TRBV15; CDR3: CATSRAQGGDEQYF; DNA: TGTGCCACCAGCAGAGCCCAGGGCGGCGACGAGCAGTACTTC
size: -; D: -; J: TRBJ2-7; V: TRBV6-2/TRBV6-3; CDR3: CASSYPGLIYEQYF; DNA: TGTGCCAGCAGTTACCCGGGACTTATCTACGAGCAGTACTTC
size: many; D: -; J: TRBJ2-7; V: TRBV28; CDR3: CASHAGSYEQYF; DNA: TGTGCCAGCCACGCCGGATCCTACGAGCAGTACTTC
size: many; D: TRBD1; J: TRBJ2-3; V: TRBV12-3/TRBV12-4; CDR3: CASSFPGTGFTDTQYF; DNA: TGTGCCAGCAGTTTTCCGGGGACAGGGTTCACAGATACGCAGTATTTT
size: -; D: TRBD1; J: TRBJ1-1; V: TRBV4-2; CDR3: CASSQDPGQGASEAFF; DNA: TGTGCCAGCAGCCAAGACCCGGGACAGGGCGCCTCTGAAGCTTTCTTT
size: -; D: TRBD1; J: TRBJ2-7; V: TRBV6-5; CDR3: CASSYSGQGAAYEQYF; DNA: TGTGCCAGCAGTTATTCGGGACAGGGGGCGGCCTACGAGCAGTACTTC
size: -; D: TRBD2; J: TRBJ2-5; V: TRBV11-2; CDR3: CASSLGGGGSFQETQYF; DNA: TGTGCCAGCAGCTTAGGGGGCGGGGGGTCCTTCCAAGAGACCCAGTACTTC
size: many; D: -; J: TRBJ2-2; V: TRBV6-5; CDR3: CASSYSGQTTGELFF; DNA: TGTGCCAGCAGTTACTCAGGACAGACCACCGGGGAGCTGTTTTTT
size: many; D: -; J: TRBJ2-7; V: TRBV9; CDR3: CASSETSSTYEQYF; DNA: TGTGCCAGCAGCGAGACTAGTTCCACCTACGAGCAGTACTTC
size: many; D: -; J: TRBJ2-5; V: TRBV6-1; CDR3: CASSEFLGRFSQETQYF; DNA: TGTGCCAGCAGTGAATTCCTAGGCAGGTTTTCCCAAGAGACCCAGTACTTC
size: many; D: TRBD1; J: TRBJ1-3; V: TRBV4-3; CDR3: CASSQARDSFSGNTIYF; DNA: TGCGCCAGCAGCCAAGCCCGGGACAGCTTCTCTGGAAACACCATATATTTT
size: many; D: -; J: TRBJ1-5; V: TRBV20-1; CDR3: CSAPPAGVSQPQHF; DNA: TGCAGTGCCCCCCCGGCAGGGGTGAGTCAGCCCCAGCATTTT
size: many; D: -; J: TRBJ1-2; V: TRBV6-1; CDR3: CASRAAGPRANYGYTF; DNA: TGTGCCAGCAGGGCAGCGGGGCCACGGGCGAACTATGGCTACACCTTC
size: -; D: TRBD1; J: TRBJ2-7; V: TRBV6-1; CDR3: CASSDDRGLNEQYF; DNA: TGTGCCAGCAGCGATGACAGGGGGCTCAACGAGCAGTACTTC
size: many; D: -; J: TRBJ2-5; V: TRBV14; CDR3: CASSQARRLVETQYF; DNA: TGTGCCAGCAGCCAAGCCAGGCGTTTAGTTGAGACCCAGTACTTC
size: many; D: -; J: TRBJ2-5; V: TRBV15; CDR3: CATSRDELAQYF; DNA: TGTGCCACCAGCAGAGATGAACTTGCTCAGTACTTC
size: many; D: -; J: TRBJ2-5; V: TRBV3-1; CDR3: CASSQGGFRVRETQYF; DNA: TGTGCCAGCAGCCAAGGGGGCTTCAGGGTTCGGGAGACCCAGTACTTC
size: many; D: -; J: TRBJ1-5; V: TRBV18; CDR3: CASSPGLGSQPQHF; DNA: TGTGCCAGCTCACCGGGACTTGGCAGTCAGCCCCAGCATTTT
size: few; D: TRBD2; J: TRBJ2-7; V: TRBV11-2; CDR3: CASGHHLTSGKPHEQYF; DNA: TGTGCCAGCGGCCACCACCTGACTAGCGGGAAACCCCACGAGCAGTACTTC
size: many; D: TRBD1; J: TRBJ2-7; V: TRBV28; CDR3: CASRTRTGSYEQYF; DNA: TGTGCCAGCAGAACCCGGACAGGCTCCTACGAGCAGTACTTC
size: few; D: -; J: TRBJ2-7; V: TRBV5-1; CDR3: CASSPVGSGEQYF; DNA: TGCGCCAGCAGCCCGGTAGGGTCGGGCGAGCAGTACTTC
size: many; D: TRBD1; J: TRBJ1-3; V: TRBV10-3; CDR3: CAITNRGLLSGNTIYF; DNA: TGTGCCATCACCAACAGGGGGCTCCTCTCTGGAAACACCATATATTTT
size: many; D: -; J: TRBJ1-1; V: TRBV5-6; CDR3: CVSSLKNRNTEAFF; DNA: TGTGTCAGCAGCTTGAAGAACCGGAACACTGAAGCTTTCTTT
size: -; D: TRBD2; J: TRBJ2-7; V: TRBV28; CDR3: CASKGLAAPEQYF; DNA: TGTGCCAGCAAGGGACTAGCGGCCCCAGAGCAGTACTTC
size: few; D: TRBD1; J: TRBJ1-1; V: TRBV20-1; CDR3: CSAPSPTGENTEAFF; DNA: TGCAGTGCGCCGAGCCCGACAGGGGAGAACACTGAAGCTTTCTTT
size: many; D: -; J: TRBJ2-2; V: TRBV9; CDR3: CASSETSSGTGELFF; DNA: TGTGCCAGCAGCGAGACTAGTTCCGGCACCGGGGAGCTGTTTTTT
size: many; D: -; J: TRBJ2-7; V: TRBV29-1; CDR3: CSVVGSQDGSYEQYF; DNA: TGCAGCGTTGTCGGCAGCCAAGATGGGTCCTACGAGCAGTACTTC
size: many; D: -; J: TRBJ1-5; V: TRBV6-5; CDR3: CASSRRGSYQPQHF; DNA: TGTGCCAGCTCAAGGCGGGGGTCGTATCAGCCCCAGCATTTT
size: many; D: TRBD1; J: TRBJ1-1; V: TRBV5-6; CDR3: CASSLTGARNTEAFF; DNA: TGTGCCAGCAGCCTGACAGGGGCGAGGAACACTGAAGCTTTCTTT
size: many; D: -; J: TRBJ1-2; V: TRBV13; CDR3: CASSLPHEDPNYGYTF; DNA: TGTGCCAGCAGCTTACCCCACGAGGACCCTAACTATGGCTACACCTTC
size: many; D: TRBD1; J: TRBJ2-7; V: TRBV7-3; CDR3: CASSPFGQGYEQYF; DNA: TGTGCCAGCAGCCCCTTCGGACAGGGTTACGAGCAGTACTTC
size: many; D: -; J: TRBJ1-1; V: TRBV28; CDR3: CASMYSKVPEAFF; DNA: TGTGCCAGCATGTATTCGAAGGTTCCTGAAGCTTTCTTT
size: many; D: -; J: TRBJ1-2; V: TRBV9; CDR3: CASSATGRANYGYTF; DNA: TGTGCCAGCAGCGCAACAGGACGAGCTAACTATGGCTACACCTTC
size: many; D: -; J: TRBJ2-1; V: TRBV24-1; CDR3: CATSDFYRANEQFF; DNA: TGTGCCACCAGTGATTTTTACAGGGCCAATGAGCAGTTCTTC
size: -; D: -; J: TRBJ2-2; V: TRBV30; CDR3: CAWSVTLTNTGELFF; DNA: TGTGCCTGGAGTGTAACCCTGACGAACACCGGGGAGCTGTTTTTT
size: many; D: -; J: TRBJ1-5; V: TRBV7-6; CDR3: CASSLGGGVSEPQHF; DNA: TGTGCCAGCAGCTTAGGAGGGGGGGTGAGTGAGCCCCAGCATTTT
size: many; D: -; J: TRBJ2-7; V: TRBV6-2/TRBV6-3; CDR3: CASSFRQGFYEQYF; DNA: TGTGCCAGCAGTTTTCGCCAGGGTTTCTACGAGCAGTACTTC
size: -; D: -; J: TRBJ1-5; V: TRBV15; CDR3: CATSTGTLLVQHF; DNA: TGTGCCACCAGTACGGGAACCCTTTTGGTCCAGCATTTT
size: many; D: TRBD1; J: TRBJ1-5; V: TRBV24-1; CDR3: CATSEGGQDNQPQHF; DNA: TGTGCCACCAGTGAAGGGGGACAGGACAATCAGCCCCAGCATTTT
size: -; D: TRBD1; J: TRBJ1-1; V: TRBV6-1; CDR3: CASSLGGVSAEAFF; DNA: TGTGCCAGCAGCCTAGGGGGCGTATCGGCTGAAGCTTTCTTT
size: many; D: -; J: TRBJ1-2; V: TRBV7-8; CDR3: CASSPRVYYGYTF; DNA: TGTGCCAGCAGCCCCAGGGTTTACTATGGCTACACCTTC
size: many; D: -; J: TRBJ1-1; V: TRBV29-1; CDR3: CSVERENTEAFF; DNA: TGCAGCGTTGAAAGGGAGAACACTGAAGCTTTCTTT
size: many; D: TRBD2; J: TRBJ2-7; V: TRBV20-1; CDR3: CSARDLLTSGRTGGYEQYF; DNA: TGCAGTGCTAGAGACTTACTGACTAGCGGGCGAACCGGGGGATACGAGCAGTACTTC
size: many; D: TRBD1; J: TRBJ2-5; V: TRBV28; CDR3: CASSSPSDRGLETQYF; DNA: TGTGCCAGCAGTTCTCCCAGCGACAGGGGGCTGGAGACCCAGTACTTC
size: few; D: TRBD2; J: TRBJ2-5; V: TRBV7-2; CDR3: CASSFQAGIQETQYF; DNA: TGTGCCAGCAGCTTCCAAGCGGGAATCCAAGAGACCCAGTACTTC
size: -; D: -; J: TRBJ2-7; V: TRBV25-1; CDR3: CASSDGHYRCSYEQYF; DNA: TGTGCCAGCAGTGATGGTCACTACAGGTGCTCCTACGAGCAGTACTTC
size: many; D: -; J: TRBJ2-2; V: TRBV7-9; CDR3: CASSLGWATGELFF; DNA: TGTGCCAGCAGCTTGGGTTGGGCCACCGGGGAGCTGTTTTTT
size: many; D: -; J: TRBJ2-5; V: TRBV20-1; CDR3: CSARRETQYF; DNA: TGCAGTGCTAGAAGGGAGACCCAGTACTTC
size: many; D: -; J: TRBJ1-5; V: TRBV28; CDR3: CASSEGGGQPQHF; DNA: TGTGCCAGCAGCGAGGGAGGGGGTCAGCCCCAGCATTTT
size: many; D: -; J: TRBJ1-2; V: TRBV6-1; CDR3: CANGTPNYGYTF; DNA: TGTGCCAACGGGACACCCAACTATGGCTACACCTTC
size: many; D: -; J: TRBJ2-2; V: TRBV28; CDR3: CASSLTLGALTGELFF; DNA: TGTGCCAGCAGTTTAACCCTAGGGGCCTTGACCGGGGAGCTGTTTTTT
size: -; D: -; J: TRBJ2-5; V: TRBV6-1; CDR3: CASSTGVGFTTQTQYF; DNA: TGTGCCAGCAGCACTGGCGTGGGATTTACGACGCAGACCCAGTACTTC
size: many; D: -; J: TRBJ2-5; V: TRBV4-2; CDR3: CASSTGRETQYF; DNA: TGTGCCAGTAGCACAGGGAGGGAGACCCAGTACTTC
size: -; D: -; J: TRBJ2-3; V: TRBV6-5; CDR3: CASSYNAGRDIGTQYF; DNA: TGTGCCAGCAGTTACAACGCGGGACGCGACATTGGTACGCAGTATTTT
size: -; D: -; J: TRBJ2-1; V: TRBV4-3; CDR3: CASSQGWAKGLEQFF; DNA: TGCGCCAGCAGCCAAGGGTGGGCCAAGGGCCTTGAGCAGTTCTTC
size: many; D: TRBD1; J: TRBJ2-7; V: TRBV11-2; CDR3: CASSSLRGPGQGEQYF; DNA: TGTGCCAGCAGCTCACTTCGGGGGCCGGGACAGGGTGAGCAGTACTTC
size: many; D: TRBD2; J: TRBJ2-2; V: TRBV29-1; CDR3: CSVRTSENTGELFF; DNA: TGCAGCGTTCGGACTAGCGAGAACACCGGGGAGCTGTTTTTT